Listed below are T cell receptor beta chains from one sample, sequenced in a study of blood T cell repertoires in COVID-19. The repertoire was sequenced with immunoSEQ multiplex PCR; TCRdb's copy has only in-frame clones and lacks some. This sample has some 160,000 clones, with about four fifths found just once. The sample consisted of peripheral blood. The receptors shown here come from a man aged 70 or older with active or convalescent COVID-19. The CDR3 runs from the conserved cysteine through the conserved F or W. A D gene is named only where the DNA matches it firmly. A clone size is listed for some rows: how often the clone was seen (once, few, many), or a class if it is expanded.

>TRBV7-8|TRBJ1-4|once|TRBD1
TGTGCCAGCAGCGCGACAGGGTATATCGCTAATGAAAAACTGTTTTTT
CASSATGYIANEKLFF
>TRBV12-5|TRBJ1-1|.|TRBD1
TGTGCTAGTGGTTTACAGGGGGCAGCGAACACTGAAGCTTTCTTT
CASGLQGAANTEAFF
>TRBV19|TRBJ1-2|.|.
.
CASTSVSDPQGNYGYTF
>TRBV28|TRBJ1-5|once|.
TGTGCCAGCAGTTTATTCGGGAATCAGCCCCAGCATTTT
CASSLFGNQPQHF
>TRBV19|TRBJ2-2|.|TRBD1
TGTGCCACCGCGACAGGGGAAAGGGCCGGGGAGCTGTTTTTT
CATATGERAGELFF
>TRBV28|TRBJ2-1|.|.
TGTGCCAGCAGCCGTAATCCAGGGAGGCCCTACAATGAGCAGTTCTTC
CASSRNPGRPYNEQFF
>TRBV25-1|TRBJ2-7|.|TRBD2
TGTGCCAGCCACGGGGGTTCCGGGAGGGCTACCTACGAGCAGTACTTC
CASHGGSGRATYEQYF
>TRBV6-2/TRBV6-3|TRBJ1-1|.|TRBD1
TGTGCCAGCAGTTACGTCCAGGGGGCGCAGGACACTGAAGCTTTCTTT
CASSYVQGAQDTEAFF
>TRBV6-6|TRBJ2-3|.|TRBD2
TGTGCCAGCAGAGGGACTAGCGGAGCTAGCACAGATACGCAGTATTTT
CASRGTSGASTDTQYF
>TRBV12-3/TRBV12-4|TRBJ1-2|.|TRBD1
TGTGCCAGCAGTGCAACAGGGGGAAGTGGCTACACCTTC
CASSATGGSGYTF
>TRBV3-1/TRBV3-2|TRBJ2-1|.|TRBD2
TGTGCCAGCAGCCAAGATCTCCGGGAGGGCCTCCATGAGCAGTTCTTC
CASSQDLREGLHEQFF
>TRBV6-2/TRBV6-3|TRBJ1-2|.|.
TGTGCCAGCAGTCCAAACTATGGCTACACCTTC
CASSPNYGYTF
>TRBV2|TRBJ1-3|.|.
TGTGCCAGCAGTGAAGGAGCGTACACCATATATTTT
CASSEGAYTIYF
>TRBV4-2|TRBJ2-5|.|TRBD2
TGTGCCAGCAGCCAAAGGGAAGTAGCGGGAGCCGGGGAGACCCAGTACTTC
CASSQREVAGAGETQYF
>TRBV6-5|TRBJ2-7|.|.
TGTGCCAGCAGTTACAATAGGGGGTCCTACGAGCAGTACTTC
CASSYNRGSYEQYF
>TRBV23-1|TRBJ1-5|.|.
TGCGCCAGCAGTCAATCGGGCGGGCCGGGCAATCAGCCCCAGCATTTT
CASSQSGGPGNQPQHF
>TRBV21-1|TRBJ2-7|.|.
TGTGCCAGCAGCAAAGAACGGACAGGTGTTTGTCCCATCTACGAGCAGTACTTC
CASSKERTGVCPIYEQYF
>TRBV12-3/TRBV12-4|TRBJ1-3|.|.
TGTGCCAGCAGTTTGGACCGGGGAACCACCATATATTTT
CASSLDRGTTIYF
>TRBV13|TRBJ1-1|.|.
TGTGCCAGCAGCTCGTCAGGGCCCGAAGCTTTCTTT
CASSSSGPEAFF
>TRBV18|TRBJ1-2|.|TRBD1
TGTGCCAGCTCACCAGTACAGGGGGCCGGTGGCTACACCTTC
CASSPVQGAGGYTF
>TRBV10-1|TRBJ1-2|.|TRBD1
TGCGCCAGCAGTGAGACGCGAACAGGGGTATATGGCTACACCTTC
CASSETRTGVYGYTF
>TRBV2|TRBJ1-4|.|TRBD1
TGTGCCAGCAGTGGAGGACAGGGACGGGTTTATCAAAAACTGTTTTTT
CASSGGQGRVYQKLFF
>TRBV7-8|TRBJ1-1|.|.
TGTGCCAGCAGCTTAGCGGGGGGGAGGGCTGAAGCTTTCTTT
CASSLAGGRAEAFF
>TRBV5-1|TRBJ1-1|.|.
TGCGCCAGCAGCCTCTATGGACAGACTGAAGCTTTCTTT
CASSLYGQTEAFF
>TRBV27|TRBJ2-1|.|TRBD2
TGTGCCAGCAGTTCTTGGACTAGCGGAAACAATGAGCAGTTCTTC
CASSSWTSGNNEQFF
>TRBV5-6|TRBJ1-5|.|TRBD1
TGTGCCAGCAGCTCCGGACAGGGTTGGTTTGATCAGCCCCAGCATTTT
CASSSGQGWFDQPQHF
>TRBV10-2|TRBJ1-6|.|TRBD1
TGCGCCAGCAGTGAATTAAGGGGACAGGGATACTCACCCCTCCACTTT
CASSELRGQGYSPLHF
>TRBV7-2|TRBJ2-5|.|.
TGTGCCAGCAGCTCCGGACTGCAAGAGACCCAGTACTTC
CASSSGLQETQYF
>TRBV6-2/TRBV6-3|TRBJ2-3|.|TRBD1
TGTGCCAGCAGTTACGGCGACAGGGGAAGCACAGATACGCAGTATTTT
CASSYGDRGSTDTQYF
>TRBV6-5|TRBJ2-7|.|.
TGTGCCAGCAGTCTTGGGCCTCGTTCCTACGAGCAGTACTTC
CASSLGPRSYEQYF
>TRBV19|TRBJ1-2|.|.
TGTGCCAGTAGGGCCCACGACGGGGACTATGGCTACACCTTC
CASRAHDGDYGYTF
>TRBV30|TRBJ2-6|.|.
TGTGCCTGGGGGGGCCACTCTGGGGCCAACGTCCTGACTTTC
CAWGGHSGANVLTF
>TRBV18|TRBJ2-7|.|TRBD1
TGTGCCAGCTCACCCCGGGACAGAGACTACGAGCAGTACTTC
CASSPRDRDYEQYF
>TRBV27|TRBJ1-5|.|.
TGTGCCAGCAGACTCCGGGAGGGTCCCCATCAGCCCCAGCATTTT
CASRLREGPHQPQHF
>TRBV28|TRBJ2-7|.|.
TGTGCCAGCAGTTTAAGACAGACCTACGAGCAGTACTTC
CASSLRQTYEQYF
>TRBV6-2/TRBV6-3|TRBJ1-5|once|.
TGTGCCAGCAGCCCCTGGGGAGGGAGGAGAAATCAGCCCCAGCATTTT
CASSPWGGRRNQPQHF
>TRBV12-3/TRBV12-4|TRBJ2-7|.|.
TGTGCCAGCAGTTTTGCAGGGCTAGAGCAGTACTTC
CASSFAGLEQYF
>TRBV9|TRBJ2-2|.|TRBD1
TGTGCCAGCAGCGTAGCGGGGACAGCAAACACCGGGGAGCTGTTTTTT
CASSVAGTANTGELFF
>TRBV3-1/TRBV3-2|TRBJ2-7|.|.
TGTGCCAGCAGCCGTCTCGGAGAAACCTACGAGCAGTACTTC
CASSRLGETYEQYF
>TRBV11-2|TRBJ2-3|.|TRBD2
TGTGCCAGCAGCAGAGGAACTAGCGGGGGCCTTAGCACAGATACGCAGTATTTT
CASSRGTSGGLSTDTQYF
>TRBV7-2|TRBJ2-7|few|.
TGTGCCAGCAGCTTAGAGCGCCTCTACGAGCAGTACTTC
CASSLERLYEQYF
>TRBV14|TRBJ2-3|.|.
TGTGCCAGCAGCCACGACAGGAGCACAGATACGCAGTATTTT
CASSHDRSTDTQYF
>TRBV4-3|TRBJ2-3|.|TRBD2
TGCGCCAGCAGCCAAGGGCTAGCGGGAGGTGCAGATACGCAGTATTTT
CASSQGLAGGADTQYF
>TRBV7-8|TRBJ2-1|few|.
TGTGCCAGCAGCTCAACAGAAATACAGGGGTTCTTC
CASSSTEIQGFF
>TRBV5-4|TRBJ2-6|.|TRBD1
TGTGCCAGCAGCCAAAGACAGGGGGCTGGGGCCAACGTCCTGACTTTC
CASSQRQGAGANVLTF
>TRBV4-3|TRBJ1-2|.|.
TGCGCCAGCAGCCAAGATCAGGCCAGTGGCTATGGCTACACCTTC
CASSQDQASGYGYTF
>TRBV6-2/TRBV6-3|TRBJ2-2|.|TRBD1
TGTGCCAGCAGTTTGACAGGGGTGAACACCGGGGAGCTGTTTTTT
CASSLTGVNTGELFF
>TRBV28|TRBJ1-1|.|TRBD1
TGTGCCAGCAGTTCGACAGGGCTGAACACTGAAGCTTTCTTT
CASSSTGLNTEAFF
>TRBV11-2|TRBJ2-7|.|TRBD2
TGTGCCAGCAGCTCGGGCGGGGGGCGAATCGACGAGCAGTACTTC
CASSSGGGRIDEQYF
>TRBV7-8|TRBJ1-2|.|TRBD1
TGTGCCAGCAGCTTAGATGGGGGGACAGGAGCCCTGCGAGGCTACACCTTC
CASSLDGGTGALRGYTF
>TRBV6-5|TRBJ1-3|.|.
TGTGCCAGCAGTCCCGGGGGTCCTGGAAACACCATATATTTT
CASSPGGPGNTIYF
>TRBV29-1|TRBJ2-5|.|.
TGCAGCGTTGACACAGGCCAAGAGACCCAGTACTTC
CSVDTGQETQYF
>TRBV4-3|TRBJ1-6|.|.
TGCGCCAGCAGCCAAGGAGCGAACATCTATAATTCACCCCTCCACTTT
CASSQGANIYNSPLHF
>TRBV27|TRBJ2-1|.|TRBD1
TGTGCCAGCAACCCAAATGAGGCAGGGGGCGTTTGGCAGTTCTTC
CASNPNEAGGVWQFF
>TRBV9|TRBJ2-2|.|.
TGTGCCAGCAGCCCATTCACCGGGGAGCTGTTTTTT
CASSPFTGELFF
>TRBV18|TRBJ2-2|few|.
TGTGCCAGCTCACCACGACAGGTGTCGTCCCCCGGGGAGCTGTTTTTT
CASSPRQVSSPGELFF
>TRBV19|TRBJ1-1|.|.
TGTGCCAGTAGTATGTCAGGGGCAGGGACTGAAGCTTTCTTT
CASSMSGAGTEAFF
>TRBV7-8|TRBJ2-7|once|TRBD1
TGTGCCAGCAGCTCCAATACCGGGACAGGAATGCCCTACGAGCAGTACTTC
CASSSNTGTGMPYEQYF
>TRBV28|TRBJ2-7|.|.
TGTGCCACATACAACCAACGGGCAGGGCACCACGAGCAGTACTTC
CATYNQRAGHHEQYF
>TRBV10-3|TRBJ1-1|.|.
TGTGCCATCAGTTCAGGAGGTGGCGTCAGTTGGGTCACTGAAGCTTTCTTT
CAISSGGGVSWVTEAFF